Given below is one T cell receptor beta chain in context. Antigen unknown. As defined, naive CD8 cells were CD45RO-negative and positively selected for CCR7, with terminally differentiated effector memory CD45RA+ cells excluded. This sample was included in a study of shared clonotypes between healthy human individuals. Study context: Three CD4 naive, three CD4 memory, two CD8 naive and one CD8 memory plate were used per donor. Whole-study findings and limits: Generally, naive subsets came out with larger estimated richness than memory subsets.

Generated by immunoSEQ multiplex PCR, the TCRdb table keeps only in-frame clones and is missing some. Of around 2,000,000 clones in the sample, about 95% were seen once. Germline-derived CDR1 and CDR2 are MDHEN and SYDVKM. The CDR3 is made up of 16 amino acids. Trimming left V 8 bases short and J 1 base short, with 17 bases between. V gene TRBV28 combines with J gene TRBJ1-4; no firm D call. The clonotype originates from a man aged 18 to 29 in good health. Sequencing was carried out using naive CD8+ T cells sorted from blood. CDR3 in amino acids: CASLKGKRLTNEKLFF. CDR3 sequence (DNA): TGTGCCAGCTTGAAAGGCAAGCGACTAACTAATGAAAAACTGTTTTTT. The whole variable domain, filled in from reference TRBV28 and TRBJ1-4, reads DVKVTQSSRYLVKRTGEKVFLECVQDMDHENMFWYRQDPGLGLRLIYFSYDVKMKEKGDIPEGYSVSREKKERFSLILESASTNQTSMYLCASLKGKRLTNEKLFFGSGTQLSVL.